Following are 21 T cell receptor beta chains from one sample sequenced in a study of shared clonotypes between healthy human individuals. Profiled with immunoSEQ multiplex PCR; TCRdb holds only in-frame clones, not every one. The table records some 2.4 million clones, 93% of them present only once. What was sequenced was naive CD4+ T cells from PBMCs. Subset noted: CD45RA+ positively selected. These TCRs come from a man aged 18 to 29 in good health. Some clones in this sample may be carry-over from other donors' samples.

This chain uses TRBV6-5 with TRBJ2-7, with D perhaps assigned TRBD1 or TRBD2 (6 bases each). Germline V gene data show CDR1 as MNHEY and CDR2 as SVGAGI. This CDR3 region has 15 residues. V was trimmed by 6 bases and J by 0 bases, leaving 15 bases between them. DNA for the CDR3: TGTGCCAGCAGCCCCCTATGGGGGGCCTCCTACGAGCAGTACTTC. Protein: CASSPLWGASYEQYF.

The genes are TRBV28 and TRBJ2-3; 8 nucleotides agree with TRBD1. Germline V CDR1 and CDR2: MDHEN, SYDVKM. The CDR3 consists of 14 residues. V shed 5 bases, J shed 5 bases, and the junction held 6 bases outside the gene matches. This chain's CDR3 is CASSKQGGGDTQYF. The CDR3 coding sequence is TGTGCCAGCAGTAAACAGGGGGGAGGAGATACGCAGTATTTT. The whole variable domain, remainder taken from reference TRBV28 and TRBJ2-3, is DVKVTQSSRYLVKRTGEKVFLECVQDMDHENMFWYRQDPGLGLRLIYFSYDVKMKEKGDIPEGYSVSREKKERFSLILESASTNQTSMYLCASSKQGGGDTQYFGPGTRLTVL.

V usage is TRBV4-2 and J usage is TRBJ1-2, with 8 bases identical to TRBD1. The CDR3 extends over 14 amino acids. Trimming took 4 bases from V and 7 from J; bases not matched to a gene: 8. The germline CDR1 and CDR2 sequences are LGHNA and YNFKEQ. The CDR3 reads CASSRDQGAGGYTF. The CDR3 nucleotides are TGTGCCAGCAGCCGAGACCAGGGGGCCGGTGGCTACACCTTC.

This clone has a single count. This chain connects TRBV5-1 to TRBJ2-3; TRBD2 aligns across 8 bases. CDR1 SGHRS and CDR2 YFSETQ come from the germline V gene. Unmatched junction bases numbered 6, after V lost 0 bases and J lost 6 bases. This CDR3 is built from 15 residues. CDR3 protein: CASSLAAGGSDTQYF. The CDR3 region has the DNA TGCGCCAGCAGCTTGGCCGCGGGAGGATCTGATACGCAGTATTTT.

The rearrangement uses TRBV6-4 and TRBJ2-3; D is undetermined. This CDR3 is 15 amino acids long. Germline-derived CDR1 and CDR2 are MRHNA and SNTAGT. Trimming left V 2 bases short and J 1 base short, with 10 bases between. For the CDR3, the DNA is TGTGCCAGCAGTGACCGGAACAGTGGCACAGATACGCAGTATTTT. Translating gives CASSDRNSGTDTQYF.

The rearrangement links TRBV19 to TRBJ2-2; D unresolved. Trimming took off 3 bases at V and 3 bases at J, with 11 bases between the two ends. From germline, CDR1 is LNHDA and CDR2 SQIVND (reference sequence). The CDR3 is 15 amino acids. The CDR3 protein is CASSIGRGYTGELFF. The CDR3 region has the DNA TGTGCCAGTAGTATCGGTCGCGGCTACACCGGGGAGCTGTTTTTT.

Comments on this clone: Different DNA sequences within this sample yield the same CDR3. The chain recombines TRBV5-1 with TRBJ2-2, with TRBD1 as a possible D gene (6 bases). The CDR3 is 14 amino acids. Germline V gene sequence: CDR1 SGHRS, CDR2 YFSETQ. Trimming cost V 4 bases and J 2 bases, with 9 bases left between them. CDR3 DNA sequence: TGCGCCAGCAGCCTGGGACAAAACACCGGGGAGCTGTTTTTT. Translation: CASSLGQNTGELFF. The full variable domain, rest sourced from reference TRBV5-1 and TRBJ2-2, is KAGVTQTPRYLIKTRGQQVTLSCSPISGHRSVSWYQQTPGQGLQFLFEYFSETQRNKGNFPGRFSGRQFSNSRSEMNVSTLELGDSALYLCASSLGQNTGELFFGEGSRLTVL.

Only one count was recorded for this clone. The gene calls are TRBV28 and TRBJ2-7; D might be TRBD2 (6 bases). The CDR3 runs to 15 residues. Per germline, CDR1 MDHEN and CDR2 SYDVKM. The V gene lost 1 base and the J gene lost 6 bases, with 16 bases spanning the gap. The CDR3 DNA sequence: TGTGCCAGCAGTTTATCGTCCCTAGCGCGCGGCGAGCAGTACTTC. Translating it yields CASSLSSLARGEQYF.

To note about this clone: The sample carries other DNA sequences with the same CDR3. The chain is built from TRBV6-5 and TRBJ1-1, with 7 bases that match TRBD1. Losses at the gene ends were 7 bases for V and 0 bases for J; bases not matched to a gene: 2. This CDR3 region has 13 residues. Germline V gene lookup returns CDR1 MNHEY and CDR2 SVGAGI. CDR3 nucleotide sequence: TGTGCCAGCACGGGACAGCTGAACACTGAAGCTTTCTTT. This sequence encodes CASTGQLNTEAFF.

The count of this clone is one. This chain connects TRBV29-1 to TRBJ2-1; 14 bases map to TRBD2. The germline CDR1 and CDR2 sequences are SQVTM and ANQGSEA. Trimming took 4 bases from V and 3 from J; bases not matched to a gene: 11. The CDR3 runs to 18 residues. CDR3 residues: CSVVPLTSGRGFYNEQFF. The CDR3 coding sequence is TGCAGCGTTGTTCCCCTGACTAGCGGGAGGGGATTCTACAATGAGCAGTTCTTC.

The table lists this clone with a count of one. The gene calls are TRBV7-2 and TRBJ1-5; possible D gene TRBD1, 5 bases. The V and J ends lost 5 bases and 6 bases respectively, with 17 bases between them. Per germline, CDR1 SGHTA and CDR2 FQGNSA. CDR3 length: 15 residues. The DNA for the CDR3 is TGTGCCAGCAGCATAAGCTCACGGGGCAGTCAGCCCCAGCATTTT. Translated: CASSISSRGSQPQHF.

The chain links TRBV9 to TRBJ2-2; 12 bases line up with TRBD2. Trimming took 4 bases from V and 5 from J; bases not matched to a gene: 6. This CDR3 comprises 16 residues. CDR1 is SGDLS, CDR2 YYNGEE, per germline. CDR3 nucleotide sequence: TGTGCCAGCAGCACCCTAGCGGGAGGGAGTACCGGGGAGCTGTTTTTT. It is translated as CASSTLAGGSTGELFF.

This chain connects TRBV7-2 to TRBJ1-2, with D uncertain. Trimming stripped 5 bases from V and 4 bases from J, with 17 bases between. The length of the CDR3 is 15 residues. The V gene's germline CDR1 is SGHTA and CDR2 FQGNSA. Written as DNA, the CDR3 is TGTGCCAGCAGCCCACAAAGCACAGACTTCTATGGCTACACCTTC. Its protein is CASSPQSTDFYGYTF.

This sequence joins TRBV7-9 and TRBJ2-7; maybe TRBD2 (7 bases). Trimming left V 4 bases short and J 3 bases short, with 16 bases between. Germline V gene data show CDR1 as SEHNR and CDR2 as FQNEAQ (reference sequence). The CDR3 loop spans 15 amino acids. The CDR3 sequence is CASSSPGGPVYEQYF. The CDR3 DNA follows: TGTGCCAGCAGCTCCCCCGGGGGGCCCGTCTACGAGCAGTACTTC.

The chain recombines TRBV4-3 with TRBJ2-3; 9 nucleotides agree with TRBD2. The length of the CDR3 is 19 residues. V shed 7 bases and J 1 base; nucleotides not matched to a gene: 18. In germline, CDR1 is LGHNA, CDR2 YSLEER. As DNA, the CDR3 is TGCGCCAGCAACCCCTGGCGGCGGGAGGGCCTAAAGGGCACAGATACGCAGTATTTT. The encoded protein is CASNPWRREGLKGTDTQYF.

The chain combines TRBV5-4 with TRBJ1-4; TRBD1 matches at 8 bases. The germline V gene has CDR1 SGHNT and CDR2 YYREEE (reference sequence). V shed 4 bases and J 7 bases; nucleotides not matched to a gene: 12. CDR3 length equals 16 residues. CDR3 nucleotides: TGTGCCAGCAGCCCTGGTGGGGCAGGGGGCATTGAAAAACTGTTTTTT. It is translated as CASSPGGAGGIEKLFF.

In DNA, the CDR3 is TGCAGCGTTGAAGGTCGCTGGGAGGGGGCAGGGAACAGGTTTGACGAGCAGTACTTC. This encodes CSVEGRWEGAGNRFDEQYF. The V gene is TRBV29-1, the J gene TRBJ2-7, with D perhaps given as TRBD1 or TRBD2 (7 bases each). CDR3 length: 19 residues. Trimming cost V 1 base and J 5 bases, with 30 bases left between them. Germline CDR1 reads SQVTM; CDR2 reads ANQGSEA.

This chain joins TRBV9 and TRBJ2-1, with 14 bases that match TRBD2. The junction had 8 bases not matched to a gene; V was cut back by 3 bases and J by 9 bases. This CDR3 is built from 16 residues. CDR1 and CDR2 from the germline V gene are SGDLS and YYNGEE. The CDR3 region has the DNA TGTGCCAGCAGCGGACGGGGGACTAGCGGGAGTATTGAGCAGTTCTTC. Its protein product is CASSGRGTSGSIEQFF. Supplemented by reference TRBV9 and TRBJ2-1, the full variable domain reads DSGVTQTPKHLITATGQRVTLRCSPRSGDLSVYWYQQSLDQGLQFLIQYYNGEERAKGNILERFSAQQFPDLHSELNLSSLELGDSALYFCASSGRGTSGSIEQFFGPGTRLTVL.

CDR3 residues: CASSSPRTAGGPDTQYF. The CDR3 DNA reads as TGTGCCAGCAGTTCCCCCAGAACAGCGGGAGGGCCGGATACGCAGTATTTT. The rearrangement uses TRBV28 and TRBJ2-3; 10 bases match TRBD2. V was clipped by 4 bases and J by 6 bases; unmatched bases: 13. The CDR3 is 17 amino acids. Germline CDR1 and CDR2: MDHEN and SYDVKM.

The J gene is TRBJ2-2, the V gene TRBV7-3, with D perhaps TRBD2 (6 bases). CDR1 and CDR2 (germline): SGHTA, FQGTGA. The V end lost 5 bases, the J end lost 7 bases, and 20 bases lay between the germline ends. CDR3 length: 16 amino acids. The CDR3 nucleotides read TGTGCCAGCAGCGCAAGGGACTCCCTTTTAGGCGGGGAGCTGTTTTTT. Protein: CASSARDSLLGGELFF.

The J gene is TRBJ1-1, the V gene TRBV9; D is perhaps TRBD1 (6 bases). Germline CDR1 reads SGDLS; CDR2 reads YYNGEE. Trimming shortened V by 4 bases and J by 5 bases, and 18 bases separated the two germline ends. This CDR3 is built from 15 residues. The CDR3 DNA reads TGTGCCAGCAGCCCGAACGTTGGAGGGGGGACTGAAGCTTTCTTT. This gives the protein CASSPNVGGGTEAFF.